The rows below give T cell receptor beta chains drawn from one sample of a study of shared clonotypes between healthy human individuals. Sequencing used immunoSEQ multiplex PCR; TCRdb keeps in-frame clones, though not all of them. The data contain hundreds of thousands of clones, 90% to 96% of them seen just once; the ten biggest clones take up approximately 0.062%. Sequenced input: naive CD4+ T cells sorted from blood. Receptors originate from a woman in her 30s in good health. Both conserved end residues are part of each CDR3. D genes are given only for firm matches. Rows may omit the clone size; those that give it use once, few, many or a size class.

TRBV2,TRBJ1-1,12,-,once,CATGLQNTEAFF,TGTGCCACGGGACTTCAGAACACTGAAGCTTTCTTT
TRBV20-1,TRBJ2-1,11,-,-,CSASSSNEQFF,TGCAGTGCAAGTTCTTCCAATGAGCAGTTCTTC
TRBV5-1,TRBJ1-6,15,-,-,CASSHSAALGSPLHF,TGCGCCAGCAGCCACTCAGCTGCCCTCGGGTCACCCCTCCACTTT
TRBV7-9,TRBJ2-7,12,-,-,CASSLVQGGQYF,TGTGCCAGCAGCTTAGTACAGGGTGGGCAGTACTTC
TRBV5-1,TRBJ2-7,16,-,-,CASSLALGGSTYEQYF,TGCGCCAGCAGCTTGGCCCTTGGGGGGTCCACCTACGAGCAGTACTTC
TRBV2,TRBJ1-5,15,-,-,CASSELTGSNQPQHF,TGTGCCAGCAGTGAACTGACGGGTAGCAATCAGCCCCAGCATTTT
TRBV5-1,TRBJ2-7,15,-,-,CASSILTGSTYEQYF,TGCGCCAGCAGCATACTTACGGGTTCCACCTACGAGCAGTACTTC
TRBV29-1,TRBJ1-1,13,TRBD1,-,CSAETGLATEAFF,TGCAGCGCTGAGACAGGGCTCGCCACTGAAGCTTTCTTT
TRBV5-4,TRBJ2-1,16,TRBD2,-,CASRKIAGGSYNEQFF,TGTGCCAGCAGAAAAATAGCGGGAGGCTCCTACAATGAGCAGTTCTTC
TRBV5-1,TRBJ1-1,14,-,-,CASSLGQENTEAFF,TGCGCCAGCAGCTTGGGACAAGAGAACACTGAAGCTTTCTTT
TRBV29-1,TRBJ2-7,12,-,once,CSVRADSYEQYF,TGCAGCGTCAGGGCGGATTCCTACGAGCAGTACTTC
TRBV7-9,TRBJ1-1,17,TRBD1,-,CASSLLRDSNVHTEAFF,TGTGCCAGCAGCTTACTCCGGGACAGCAATGTTCACACTGAAGCTTTCTTT
TRBV12-2,TRBJ1-1,17,-,-,CASRPRELAGENTEAFF,TGTGCAAGTCGCCCGCGAGAGTTGGCAGGGGAGAACACTGAAGCTTTCTTT
TRBV19,TRBJ2-7,16,TRBD2,-,CASSTRTSGSTYEQYF,TGTGCCAGTAGTACCCGGACTAGCGGGTCGACCTACGAGCAGTACTTC
TRBV12-5,TRBJ2-3,13,-,-,CASGLGGTDTQYF,TGTGCTAGTGGTTTGGGCGGCACAGATACGCAGTATTTT
TRBV5-6,TRBJ2-2,13,-,-,CAPGGGSTGELFF,TGTGCCCCTGGGGGTGGATCCACCGGGGAGCTGTTTTTT
TRBV13,TRBJ2-3,16,-,once,CASSPRQVVRGDTQYF,TGTGCCAGCAGCCCTCGACAGGTTGTGCGCGGGGATACGCAGTATTTT
TRBV4-1,TRBJ2-7,15,TRBD1,-,CASSQGYRGSYEQYF,TGCGCCAGCAGCCAAGGCTACAGGGGGTCCTACGAGCAGTACTTC
TRBV28,TRBJ1-5,18,-,-,CASHAGAAHLGSNQPQHF,TGTGCCAGCCACGCGGGGGCAGCCCACCTGGGGAGCAATCAGCCCCAGCATTTT
TRBV6-1,TRBJ1-4,15,-,-,CVSSVLGSANEKLFF,TGTGTCAGCAGTGTTCTAGGGTCGGCTAATGAAAAACTGTTTTTT
TRBV7-8,TRBJ2-7,17,TRBD2,-,CASSLVGAGTRTNEQYF,TGTGCCAGCAGCTTAGTGGGGGCTGGGACTAGGACAAACGAGCAGTACTTC
TRBV28,TRBJ1-1,15,-,-,CASSTSRGTGTEAFF,TGTGCCAGCAGCACGTCACGGGGCACGGGCACTGAAGCTTTCTTT
TRBV5-1,TRBJ2-7,14,-,-,CASSSQDLLGEQYF,TGCGCCAGCAGCTCACAGGACCTTTTGGGCGAGCAGTACTTC
TRBV4-1,TRBJ2-7,15,-,-,CASSQEVFPPYEQYF,TGCGCCAGCAGCCAGGAGGTATTCCCCCCCTACGAGCAGTACTTC
TRBV28,TRBJ1-1,15,-,-,CASSLLPGLGPGAFF,TGTGCCAGCAGTTTACTCCCGGGATTGGGGCCTGGGGCTTTCTTT
TRBV18,TRBJ1-4,17,-,-,CASSLSVGVGTNEKLFF,TGTGCCAGCTCACTAAGTGTGGGAGTAGGAACTAATGAAAAACTGTTTTTT
TRBV13,TRBJ2-1,14,TRBD1,-,CASSSPGQGHEQFF,TGTGCCAGCAGCTCCCCGGGACAGGGACATGAGCAGTTCTTC
TRBV5-1,TRBJ1-2,15,-,-,CASSLAGEANYGYTF,TGCGCCAGCAGCTTGGCCGGGGAGGCTAACTATGGCTACACCTTC
TRBV27,TRBJ2-2,18,TRBD2,-,CASSFRRTSDSQTGELFF,TGTGCCAGCAGTTTTCGTCGGACTAGCGATTCACAAACCGGGGAGCTGTTTTTT
TRBV19,TRBJ1-2,11,-,-,CASSRADGYTF,TGTGCCAGTAGCCGGGCCGATGGCTACACCTTC
TRBV28,TRBJ1-5,15,-,-,CASTLPGGVGQPQHF,TGTGCCAGCACCCTTCCGGGTGGGGTGGGTCAGCCCCAGCATTTT
TRBV5-5,TRBJ1-1,13,-,-,CASSLVGRTEAFF,TGTGCCAGCAGCTTGGTCGGCAGGACTGAAGCTTTCTTT
TRBV20-1,TRBJ2-7,11,TRBD2,-,CSATTSARGYF,TGCAGTGCAACCACTAGCGCAAGGGGGTACTTC
TRBV21-1,TRBJ2-5,11,-,-,CASSLSGTQYF,TGTGCCAGCAGCCTTTCGGGGACCCAGTACTTC
TRBV10-2,TRBJ1-2,13,-,-,CASSETGHYGYTF,TGCGCCAGCAGTGAGACAGGGCACTATGGCTACACCTTC
TRBV18,TRBJ1-5,15,-,-,CASSPGAQGNQPQHF,TGTGCCAGCTCACCGGGGGCGCAGGGCAATCAGCCCCAGCATTTT
TRBV4-1,TRBJ2-7,16,-,once,CASSRELGATLYEQYF,TGCGCCAGCAGCCGAGAGCTGGGGGCGACACTGTACGAGCAGTACTTC
TRBV28,TRBJ2-5,13,-,-,CASSSGGLETQYF,TGTGCCAGCAGTTCCGGAGGTTTAGAGACCCAGTACTTC
TRBV10-3,TRBJ1-6,13,-,-,CAMQRGENSPLHF,TGTGCCATGCAGCGGGGCGAAAATTCACCCCTCCACTTT
TRBV30,TRBJ2-7,11,-,-,CACRSVGEQYF,TGTGCCTGCCGATCTGTTGGGGAGCAGTACTTC
TRBV11-2,TRBJ2-2,16,TRBD2,-,CASSLPIAGGPGELFF,TGTGCCAGCAGCCTGCCGATAGCGGGAGGGCCCGGGGAGCTGTTTTTT
TRBV30,TRBJ2-7,13,TRBD2,-,CAWAPSGTYEQYF,TGTGCCTGGGCCCCTAGCGGGACTTACGAGCAGTACTTC
TRBV15,TRBJ2-2,16,TRBD2,-,CATSRGGGSKNGELFF,TGTGCCACCAGCAGAGGAGGCGGGAGTAAGAACGGGGAGCTGTTTTTT
TRBV10-3,TRBJ2-2,16,TRBD1,-,CAISDSDRGGTGELFF,TGTGCCATCAGTGATTCGGACAGGGGAGGCACCGGGGAGCTGTTTTTT
TRBV5-1,TRBJ1-2,13,-,-,CASSLADNYGYTF,TGCGCCAGCAGTTTAGCAGATAACTATGGCTACACCTTC
TRBV7-8,TRBJ2-3,14,-,once,CASSSLVAPGTQYF,TGTGCCAGCAGCTCTCTTGTCGCCCCAGGGACGCAGTATTTT
TRBV28,TRBJ2-3,16,-,-,CASGYPSGSSTDTQYF,TGTGCCAGCGGCTATCCCTCCGGGTCTAGCACAGATACGCAGTATTTT
TRBV20-1,TRBJ2-1,11,TRBD1,-,CAGQGFNEQFF,TGCGCGGGACAGGGTTTCAATGAGCAGTTCTTC
TRBV27,TRBJ2-7,15,-,-,CASSYSSASSYEQYF,TGTGCCAGCAGTTACTCTAGCGCCAGCTCCTACGAGCAGTACTTC
TRBV6-6,TRBJ2-2,15,TRBD1,-,CASSATGVGTGELFF,TGTGCCAGCAGCGCGACAGGGGTCGGCACCGGGGAGCTGTTTTTT
TRBV21-1,TRBJ1-3,16,-,once,CASSPRLASSGNTIYF,TGTGCCAGCAGCCCACGCCTGGCCAGCTCTGGAAACACCATATATTTT
TRBV7-7,TRBJ2-3,14,TRBD1,once,CASSPGQGTDTQYF,TGTGCCAGCAGCCCGGGACAGGGCACAGATACGCAGTATTTT
TRBV7-8,TRBJ2-1,19,TRBD2,-,CASSLVGLAGPSSYNEQFF,TGTGCCAGCAGCTTAGTCGGACTAGCGGGACCGAGCTCCTACAATGAGCAGTTCTTC